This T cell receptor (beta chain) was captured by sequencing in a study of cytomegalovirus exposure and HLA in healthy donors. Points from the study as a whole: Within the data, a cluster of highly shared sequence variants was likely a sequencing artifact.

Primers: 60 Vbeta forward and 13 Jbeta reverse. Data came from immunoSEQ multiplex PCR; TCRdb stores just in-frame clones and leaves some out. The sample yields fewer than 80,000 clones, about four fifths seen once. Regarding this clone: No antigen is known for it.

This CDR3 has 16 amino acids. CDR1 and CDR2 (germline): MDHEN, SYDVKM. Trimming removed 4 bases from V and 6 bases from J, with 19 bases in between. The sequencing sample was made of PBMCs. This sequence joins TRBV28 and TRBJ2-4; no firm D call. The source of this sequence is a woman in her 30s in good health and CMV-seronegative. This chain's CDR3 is CASSSPPSAGLNIQYF. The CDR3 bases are TGTGCCAGCAGTTCCCCCCCTTCTGCTGGCCTAAACATTCAGTACTTC. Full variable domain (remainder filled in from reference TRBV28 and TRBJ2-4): DVKVTQSSRYLVKRTGEKVFLECVQDMDHENMFWYRQDPGLGLRLIYFSYDVKMKEKGDIPEGYSVSREKKERFSLILESASTNQTSMYLCASSSPPSAGLNIQYFGAGTRLSVL.